This TCR beta chain was documented in a study of neurological immune-mediated disorders. At least ten counts were recorded for this clonotype. Sorted libraries drew on 900,000 to 1,000,000 CD4+ or CD8+ T cells. Looked up from germline, CDR1 is DFQATT and CDR2 is SNEGSKA (reference sequence). The trim removed 2 bases at V and 3 bases at J, leaving 2 bases unmatched. The CDR3 is 13 residues long. By 5'RACE with 10-nucleotide random UMIs, the cDNA was made. TCRdb processed the 5' RACE reads anew with MiXCR; each CDR3 protein has one entry. The repertoire holds some 10,000 distinct CDR3 sequences, with roughly 21% as singletons.

Sequencing input: CD8+ T cells from blood. This clonotype originated in a woman aged 60 to 75 with HTLV-1-associated myelopathy (HAM/TSP). V gene TRBV20-1 combines with J gene TRBJ1-2; 8 bases match TRBD1. The CDR3 is CSARPGQDYGYTF. The CDR3 DNA is TGCAGTGCTAGACCGGGACAGGACTATGGCTACACCTTC.